Included here is one T cell receptor beta chain sequence, with context. The record originates from a study of blood T cell repertoires in COVID-19. Across the whole study: Donors in the United States, Italy and Spain gave samples during acute or convalescent COVID-19. In each case, the material was cDNA or gDNA derived from T cells, B-cell-depleted T cells, or PBMCs.

In the authors' workflow: Reference gene primer amplification gave nucleated cell count estimates. This table comes from immunoSEQ multiplex PCR, and its TCRdb copy is limited to in-frame clones, with some not included. V, J and clone size are taken as reported in that table, and D and trimming were inferred from the DNA itself. The data contain around 280,000 clones, approximately 80% of them singletons. Germline V lookup: CDR1 SGHAT, CDR2 FQNNGV. The V and J ends lost 4 bases and 3 bases, in that order; junction bases with no gene match: 2. This CDR3 is built from 13 residues. The chain combines TRBV11-2 with TRBJ2-7; 8 bases agree with TRBD2. The receptor's source is a woman aged 50 to 65 with active or convalescent COVID-19. The sample taken for sequencing was peripheral blood. CDR3 DNA: TGTGCCAGCAGCTCCGGGACTAGCTACGAGCAGTACTTC. Translation: CASSSGTSYEQYF.